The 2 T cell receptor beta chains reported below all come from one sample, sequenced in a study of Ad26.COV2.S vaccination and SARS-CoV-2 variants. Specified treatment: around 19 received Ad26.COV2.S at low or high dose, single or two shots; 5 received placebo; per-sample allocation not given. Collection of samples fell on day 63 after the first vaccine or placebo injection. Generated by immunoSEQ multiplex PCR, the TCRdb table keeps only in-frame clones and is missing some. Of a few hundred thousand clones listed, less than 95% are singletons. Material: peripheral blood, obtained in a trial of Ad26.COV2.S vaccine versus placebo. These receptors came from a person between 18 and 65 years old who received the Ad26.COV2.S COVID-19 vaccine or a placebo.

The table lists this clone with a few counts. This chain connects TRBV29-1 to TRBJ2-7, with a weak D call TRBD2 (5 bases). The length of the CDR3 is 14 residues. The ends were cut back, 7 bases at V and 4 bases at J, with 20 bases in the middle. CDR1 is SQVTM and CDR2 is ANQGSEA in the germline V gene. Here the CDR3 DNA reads TGCAGCGCCTGGGTGAAAGGATCGGGGTACGAGCAGTACTTC. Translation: CSAWVKGSGYEQYF.

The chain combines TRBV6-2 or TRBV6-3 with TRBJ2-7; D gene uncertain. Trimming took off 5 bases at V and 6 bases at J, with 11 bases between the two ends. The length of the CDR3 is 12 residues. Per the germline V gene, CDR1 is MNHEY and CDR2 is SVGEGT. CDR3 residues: CASSNKRGEQYF. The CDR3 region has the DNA TGTGCCAGCAGTAACAAAAGAGGCGAGCAGTACTTC.